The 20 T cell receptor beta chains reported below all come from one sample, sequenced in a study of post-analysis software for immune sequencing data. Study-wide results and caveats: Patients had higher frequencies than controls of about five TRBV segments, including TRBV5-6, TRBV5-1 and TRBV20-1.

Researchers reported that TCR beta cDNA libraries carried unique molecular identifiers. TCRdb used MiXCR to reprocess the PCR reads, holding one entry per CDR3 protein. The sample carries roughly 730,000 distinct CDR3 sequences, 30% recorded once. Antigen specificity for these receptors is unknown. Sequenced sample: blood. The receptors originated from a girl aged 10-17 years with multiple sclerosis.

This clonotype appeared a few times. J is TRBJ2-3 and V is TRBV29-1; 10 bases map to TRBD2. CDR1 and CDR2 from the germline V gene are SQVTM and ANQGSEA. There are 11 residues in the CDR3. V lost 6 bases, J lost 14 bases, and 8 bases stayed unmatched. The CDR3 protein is CSVEGLALRYF. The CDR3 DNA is TGCAGCGTCGAGGGACTAGCGCTACGGTATTTT.

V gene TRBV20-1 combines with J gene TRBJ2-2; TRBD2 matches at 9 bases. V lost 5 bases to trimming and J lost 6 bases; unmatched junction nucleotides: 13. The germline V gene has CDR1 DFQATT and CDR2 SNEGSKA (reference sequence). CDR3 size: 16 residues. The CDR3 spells CSALQGTSPGSGELFF. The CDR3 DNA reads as TGCAGTGCTCTCCAAGGGACTAGCCCAGGGTCCGGGGAGCTGTTTTTT.

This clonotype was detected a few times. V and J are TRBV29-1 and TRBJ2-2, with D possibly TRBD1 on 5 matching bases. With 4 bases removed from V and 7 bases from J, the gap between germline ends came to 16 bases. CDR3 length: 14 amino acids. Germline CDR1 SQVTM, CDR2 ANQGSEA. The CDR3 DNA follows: TGCAGCGTTGGACTCGGGTCAGGGATCGGGGAGCTGTTTTTT. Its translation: CSVGLGSGIGELFF.

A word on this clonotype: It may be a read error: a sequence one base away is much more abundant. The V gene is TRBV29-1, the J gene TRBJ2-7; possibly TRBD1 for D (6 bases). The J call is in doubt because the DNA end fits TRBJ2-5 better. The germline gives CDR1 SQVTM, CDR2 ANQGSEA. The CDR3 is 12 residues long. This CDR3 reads CSEWTASETQYF. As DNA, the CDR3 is TGCAGCGAGTGGACAGCTTCGGAGACCCAGTACTTC.

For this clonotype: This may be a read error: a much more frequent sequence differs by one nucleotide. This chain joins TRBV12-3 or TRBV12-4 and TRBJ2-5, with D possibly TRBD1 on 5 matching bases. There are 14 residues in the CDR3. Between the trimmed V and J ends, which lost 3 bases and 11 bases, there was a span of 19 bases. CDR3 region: CASSFQGVGLEQYF. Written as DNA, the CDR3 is TGTGCCAGCAGTTTTCAGGGCGTTGGGCTTGAGCAGTACTTC.

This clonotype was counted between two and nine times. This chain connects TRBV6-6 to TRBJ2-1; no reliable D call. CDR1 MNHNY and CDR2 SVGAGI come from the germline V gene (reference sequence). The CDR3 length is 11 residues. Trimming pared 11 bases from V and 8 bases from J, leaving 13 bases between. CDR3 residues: CASSGYHEQFF. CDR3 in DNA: TGTGCCTCGTCTGGGTACCATGAGCAGTTCTTC.

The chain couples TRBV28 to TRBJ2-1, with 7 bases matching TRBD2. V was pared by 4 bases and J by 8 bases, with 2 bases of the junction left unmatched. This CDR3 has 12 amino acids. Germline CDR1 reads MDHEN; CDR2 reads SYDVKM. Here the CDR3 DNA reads TGTGCCAGCAGTTGGGGGGGGGATGAGCAGTTCTTC. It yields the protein CASSWGGDEQFF.

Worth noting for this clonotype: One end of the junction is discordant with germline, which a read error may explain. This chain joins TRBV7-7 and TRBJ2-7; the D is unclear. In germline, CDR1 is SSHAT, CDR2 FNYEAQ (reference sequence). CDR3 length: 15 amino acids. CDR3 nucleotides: TGTGCTAGCAGCTCGCCTTCTAGTCCACTCTACGAGCAGTACTTC. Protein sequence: CASSSPSSPLYEQYF.

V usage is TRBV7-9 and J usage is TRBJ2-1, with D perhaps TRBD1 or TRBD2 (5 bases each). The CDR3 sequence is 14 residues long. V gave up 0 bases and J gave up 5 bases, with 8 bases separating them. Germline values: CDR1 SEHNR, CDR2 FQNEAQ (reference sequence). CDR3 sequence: CASSLAGDHNEQFF. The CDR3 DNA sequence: TGTGCCAGCAGCTTAGCGGGGGACCACAATGAGCAGTTCTTC.

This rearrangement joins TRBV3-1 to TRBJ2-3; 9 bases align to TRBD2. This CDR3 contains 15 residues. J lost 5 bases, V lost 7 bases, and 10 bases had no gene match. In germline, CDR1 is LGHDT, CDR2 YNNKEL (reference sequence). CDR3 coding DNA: TGTGCCAGCACCGATAGCGGGGGCCGGGGAGATACGCAGTATTTT. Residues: CASTDSGGRGDTQYF.

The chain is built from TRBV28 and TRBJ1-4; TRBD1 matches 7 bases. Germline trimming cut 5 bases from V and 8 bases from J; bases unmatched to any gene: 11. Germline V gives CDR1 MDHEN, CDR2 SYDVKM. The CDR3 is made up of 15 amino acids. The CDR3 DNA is TGTGCCAGCAGTCTCAGACAGGGCGCTACAGAAAAACTGTTTTTT. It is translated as CASSLRQGATEKLFF.

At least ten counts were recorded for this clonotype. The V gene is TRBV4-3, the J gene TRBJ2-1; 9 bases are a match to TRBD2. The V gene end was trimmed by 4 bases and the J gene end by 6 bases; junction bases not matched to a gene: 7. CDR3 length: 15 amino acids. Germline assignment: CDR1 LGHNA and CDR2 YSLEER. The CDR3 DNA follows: TGCGCCAGCAGCCCCGGACTAGCGAGGCGCAATGAGCAGTTCTTC. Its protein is CASSPGLARRNEQFF.

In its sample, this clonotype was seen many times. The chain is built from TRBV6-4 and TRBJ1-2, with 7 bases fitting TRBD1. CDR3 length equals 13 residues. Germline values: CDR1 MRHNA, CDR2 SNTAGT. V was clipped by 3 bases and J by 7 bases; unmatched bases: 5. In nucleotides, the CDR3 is TGTGCCAGCAGTGAACAGGGGCGAGGTGGCTACACCTTC. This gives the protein CASSEQGRGGYTF.

This CDR3 reads CASTEGPRYGYTF. The CDR3 bases are TGTGCCAGCACCGAGGGACCGCGCTATGGCTACACCTTC. The rearrangement joins TRBV5-8 to TRBJ1-2; D may be TRBD1 (5 bases). This CDR3 spans 13 amino acids. V gave up 6 bases and J gave up 4 bases, with 13 bases separating them. The germline gives CDR1 SGHTS, CDR2 YDEGEE.

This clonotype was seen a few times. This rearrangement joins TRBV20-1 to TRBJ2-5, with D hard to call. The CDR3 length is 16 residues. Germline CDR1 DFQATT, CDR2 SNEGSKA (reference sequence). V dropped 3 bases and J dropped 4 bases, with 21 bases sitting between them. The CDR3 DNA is TGCAGTGCTAGTGAGCCTAGAGCACAGCACGGAGAGACCCAGTACTTC. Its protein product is CSASEPRAQHGETQYF.

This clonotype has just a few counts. The CDR3 here is CASSQTGTGSLGYTF. The CDR3, as DNA: TGTGCCAGCAGCCAAACCGGGACAGGGTCGCTGGGCTACACCTTC. The chain uses TRBV7-2 and TRBJ1-2, with 9 positions matching TRBD1. Per germline, CDR1 SGHTA and CDR2 FQGNSA. V lost 5 bases, J lost 8 bases, and 12 bases stayed unmatched. The CDR3 loop spans 15 amino acids.

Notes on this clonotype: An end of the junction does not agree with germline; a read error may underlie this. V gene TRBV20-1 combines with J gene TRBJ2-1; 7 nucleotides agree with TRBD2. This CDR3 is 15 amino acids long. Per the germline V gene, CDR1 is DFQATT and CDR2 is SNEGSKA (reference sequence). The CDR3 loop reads CGADPRAGAYNEQFF. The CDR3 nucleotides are TGCGGTGCTGACCCACGCGCGGGAGCCTACAATGAGCAGTTCTTC.

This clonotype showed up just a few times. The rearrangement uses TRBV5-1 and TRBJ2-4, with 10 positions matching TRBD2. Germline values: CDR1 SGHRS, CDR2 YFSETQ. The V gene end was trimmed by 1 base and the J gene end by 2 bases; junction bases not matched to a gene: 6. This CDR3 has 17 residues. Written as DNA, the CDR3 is TGCGCCAGCAGCTTGACCCTAGCGGGGGTACCCAAAAACATTCAGTACTTC. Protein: CASSLTLAGVPKNIQYF.

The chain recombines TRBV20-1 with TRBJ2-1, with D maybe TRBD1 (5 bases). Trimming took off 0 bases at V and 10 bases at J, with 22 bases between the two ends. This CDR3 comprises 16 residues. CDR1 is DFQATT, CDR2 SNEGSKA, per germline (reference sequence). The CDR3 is CSARDHRQGPDGEQFF. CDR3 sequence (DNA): TGCAGTGCTAGAGATCATCGGCAGGGCCCTGACGGGGAGCAGTTCTTC.

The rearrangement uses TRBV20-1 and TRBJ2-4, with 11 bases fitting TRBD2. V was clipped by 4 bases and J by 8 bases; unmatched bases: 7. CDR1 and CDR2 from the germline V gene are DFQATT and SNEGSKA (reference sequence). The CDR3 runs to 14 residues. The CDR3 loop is CSATLGTSGYIQYF. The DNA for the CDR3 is TGCAGTGCTACATTAGGGACTAGCGGTTACATTCAGTACTTC.